The subject of this entry is one TCR beta chain. Germline values: CDR1 SEHNR, CDR2 FQNEAQ (reference sequence). The ends lost 4 bases at V and 3 bases at J; junction bases unmatched: 12. This CDR3 is 16 amino acids long. The data are from a study of blood T cell repertoires in COVID-19. Study details: Some COVID-19 samples were acute and others convalescent; all came from the United States, Italy and Spain. T cells, B-cell-depleted T cells, or PBMCs supplied cDNA or gDNA.

Per the original methods: Using reference gene primer amplification, nucleated cell counts were estimated. Data came from immunoSEQ multiplex PCR; TCRdb stores just in-frame clones and leaves some out. V, J and clone size derive from that table, while D and trimming were established from the DNA sequence. This table has roughly 130,000 clones, 84% appearing once. The rearrangement joins TRBV7-9 to TRBJ2-7, with 7 positions matching TRBD1. Source material: peripheral blood. This TCR was sampled from a woman in her 30s who had recovered from COVID-19. CDR3 nucleotide sequence: TGTGCCAGCAGCTCCGCAGGGACAGCACTTTACTACGAGCAGTACTTC. Amino acids: CASSSAGTALYYEQYF.